The clone carrying this TCR beta chain was counted only a few times. Via MiXCR, TCRdb re-called the 5' RACE reads, giving one row per CDR3 protein. The sample lists 400,000 to 500,000 distinct CDR3 sequences, around a sixth seen once, with around 12% in the top ten. This entry is derived from a study of identical twins. Sequenced input: naive T cells sorted from blood. The sequence was collected from a man aged 45 to 65 in good health.

The CDR3, as DNA: TGCGCCAGCAGCCAGGATTGGGGAGGCGAGCAGTACTTC. Amino acids: CASSQDWGGEQYF. The rearrangement joins TRBV4-3 to TRBJ2-7; tentative D call: TRBD2 (6 bases). Germline CDR1 is LGHNA and CDR2 is YSLEER. The V gene lost 3 bases and the J gene lost 6 bases, with 12 bases spanning the gap. CDR3 length equals 13 residues.